This record covers a single T cell receptor (beta chain). Its antigen is unidentified. One entry per CDR3 protein results from TCRdb running MiXCR on the 5' RACE reads. The sample lists approximately 160,000 distinct CDR3 sequences; about a tenth were seen once. V lost 1 base and J 6 bases, leaving 9 bases between the germline ends. CDR3 size: 13 residues. The data derive from a study of T cells after yellow fever vaccination. Study outcomes and limitations: A weaker secondary response peaked on day 5, the primary on day 15. Once the booster was given, most primary-vaccination clones reappeared, at more than 95% for CD4 and around 90% for CD8.

The sequencing used CD8+ T cells sorted from PBMCs, collected 45 days after the yellow fever booster vaccination. This chain links TRBV12-3 or TRBV12-4 with TRBJ1-2; D unclear. This clonotype was sampled from a man younger than 35 who received the YFV17D yellow fever vaccine. CDR3 in amino acids: CASSLGGKDGYTF. CDR3 DNA sequence: TGTGCCAGCAGTTTAGGAGGGAAGGATGGCTACACCTTC.